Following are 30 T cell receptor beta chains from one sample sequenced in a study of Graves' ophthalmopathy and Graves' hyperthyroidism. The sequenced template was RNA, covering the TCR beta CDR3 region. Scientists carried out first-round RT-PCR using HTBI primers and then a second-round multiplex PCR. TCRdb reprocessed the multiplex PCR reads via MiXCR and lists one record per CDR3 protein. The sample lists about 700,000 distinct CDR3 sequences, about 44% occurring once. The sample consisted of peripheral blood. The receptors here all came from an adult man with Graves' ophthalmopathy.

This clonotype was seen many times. The CDR3 protein is CSARDRGYTF. The CDR3 DNA is TGCAGTGCTAGAGATCGAGGCTACACCTTC. This sequence joins TRBV20-1 and TRBJ1-2; D is unresolved. CDR3 length: 10 residues. The germline V gene encodes CDR1 DFQATT and CDR2 SNEGSKA (reference sequence). V was shortened by 0 bases and J by 8 bases, with 4 bases between the two germline ends.

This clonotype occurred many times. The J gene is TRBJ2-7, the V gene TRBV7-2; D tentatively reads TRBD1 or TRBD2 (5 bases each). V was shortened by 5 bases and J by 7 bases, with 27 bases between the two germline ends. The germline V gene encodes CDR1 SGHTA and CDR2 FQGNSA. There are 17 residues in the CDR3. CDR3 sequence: CASSPRLGDVGVGEQYF. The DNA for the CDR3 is TGTGCCAGCAGCCCGCGATTGGGGGACGTCGGTGTTGGTGAGCAGTACTTC.

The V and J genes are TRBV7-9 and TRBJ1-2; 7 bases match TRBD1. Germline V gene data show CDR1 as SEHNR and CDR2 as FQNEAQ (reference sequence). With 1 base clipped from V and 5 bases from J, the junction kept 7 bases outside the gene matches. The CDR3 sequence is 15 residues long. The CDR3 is CASSLGVAGGYGYTF. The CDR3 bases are TGTGCCAGCAGCTTAGGAGTTGCAGGGGGGTATGGCTACACCTTC.

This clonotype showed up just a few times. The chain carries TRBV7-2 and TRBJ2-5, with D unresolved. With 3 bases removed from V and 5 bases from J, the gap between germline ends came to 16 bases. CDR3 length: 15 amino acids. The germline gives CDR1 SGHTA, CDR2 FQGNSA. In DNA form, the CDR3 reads TGTGCCAGCAGCTTGGCATTAGCCGGGTGGGAGACCCAGTACTTC. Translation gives CASSLALAGWETQYF. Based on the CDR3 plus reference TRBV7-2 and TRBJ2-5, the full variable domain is GAGVSQSPSNKVTEKGKDVELRCDPISGHTALYWYRQSLGQGLEFLIYFQGNSAPDKSGLPSDRFSAERTGGSVSTLTIQRTQQEDSAVYLCASSLALAGWETQYFGPGTRLLVL.

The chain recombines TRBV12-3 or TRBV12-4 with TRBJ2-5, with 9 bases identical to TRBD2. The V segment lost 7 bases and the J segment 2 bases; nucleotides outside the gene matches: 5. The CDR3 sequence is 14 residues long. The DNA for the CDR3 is TGTGCCAGCAAAGTAGCGGGGGTTCAAGAGACCCAGTACTTC. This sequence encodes CASKVAGVQETQYF.

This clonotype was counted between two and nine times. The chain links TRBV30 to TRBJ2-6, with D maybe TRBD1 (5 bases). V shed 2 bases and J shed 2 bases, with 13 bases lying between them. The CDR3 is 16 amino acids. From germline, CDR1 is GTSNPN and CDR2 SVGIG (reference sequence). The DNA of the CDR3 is TGTGCCTGGAGTATCAACGTAGGGGCTGGGGCCAACGTCCTGACTTTC. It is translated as CAWSINVGAGANVLTF.

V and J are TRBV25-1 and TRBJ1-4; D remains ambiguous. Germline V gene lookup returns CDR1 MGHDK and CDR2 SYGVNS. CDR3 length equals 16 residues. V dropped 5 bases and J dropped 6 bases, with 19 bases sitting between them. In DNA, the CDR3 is TGTGCCAGCAGTTTCGGGAAGGTCGGGGTTTATGAAAAACTGTTTTTT. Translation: CASSFGKVGVYEKLFF. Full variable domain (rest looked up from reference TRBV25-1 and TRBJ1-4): EADIYQTPRYLVIGTGKKITLECSQTMGHDKMYWYQQDPGMELHLIHYSYGVNSTEKGDLSSESTVSRIRTEHFPLTLESARPSHTSQYLCASSFGKVGVYEKLFFGSGTQLSVL.

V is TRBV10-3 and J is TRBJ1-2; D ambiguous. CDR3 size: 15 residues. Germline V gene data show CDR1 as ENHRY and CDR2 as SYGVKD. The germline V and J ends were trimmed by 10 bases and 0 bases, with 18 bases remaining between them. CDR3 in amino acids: CASSQDPRANYGYTF. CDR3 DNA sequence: TGTGCCAGCAGCCAAGACCCCAGAGCTAACTATGGCTACACCTTC.

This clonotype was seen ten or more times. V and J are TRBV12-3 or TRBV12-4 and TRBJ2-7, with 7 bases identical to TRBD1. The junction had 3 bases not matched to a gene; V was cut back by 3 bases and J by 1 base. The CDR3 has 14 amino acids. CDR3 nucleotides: TGTGCCAGCAGTTTGACAGGGCCTTCCTACGAGCAGTACTTC. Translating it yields CASSLTGPSYEQYF.

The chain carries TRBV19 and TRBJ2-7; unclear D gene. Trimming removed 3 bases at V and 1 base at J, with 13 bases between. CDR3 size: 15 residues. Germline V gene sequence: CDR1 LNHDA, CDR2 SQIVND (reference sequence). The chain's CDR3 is CASSITHLTSYEQYF. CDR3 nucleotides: TGTGCCAGTAGTATCACACACCTAACATCCTACGAGCAGTACTTC.

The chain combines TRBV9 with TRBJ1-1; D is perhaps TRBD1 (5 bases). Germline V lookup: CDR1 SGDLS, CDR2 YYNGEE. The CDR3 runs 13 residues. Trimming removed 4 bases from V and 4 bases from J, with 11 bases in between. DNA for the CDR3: TGTGCCAGCAGCCCCGGGACGTCCACTGAAGCTTTCTTT. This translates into CASSPGTSTEAFF.

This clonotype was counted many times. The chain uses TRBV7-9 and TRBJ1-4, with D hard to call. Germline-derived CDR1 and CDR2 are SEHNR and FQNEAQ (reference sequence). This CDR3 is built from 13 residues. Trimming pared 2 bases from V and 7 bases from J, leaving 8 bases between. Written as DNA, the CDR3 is TGTGCCAGCAGCTTAAAAGGAGGTGAAAAACTGTTTTTT. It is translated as CASSLKGGEKLFF.

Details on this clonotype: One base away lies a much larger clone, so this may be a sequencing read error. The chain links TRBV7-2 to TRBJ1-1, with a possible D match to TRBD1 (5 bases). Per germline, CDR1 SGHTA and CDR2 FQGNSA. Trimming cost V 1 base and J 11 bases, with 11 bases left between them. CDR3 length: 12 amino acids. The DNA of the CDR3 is TGTGCCAGCAGCTTAGGCGAGGGGATGGCTTTCTTT. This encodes CASSLGEGMAFF.

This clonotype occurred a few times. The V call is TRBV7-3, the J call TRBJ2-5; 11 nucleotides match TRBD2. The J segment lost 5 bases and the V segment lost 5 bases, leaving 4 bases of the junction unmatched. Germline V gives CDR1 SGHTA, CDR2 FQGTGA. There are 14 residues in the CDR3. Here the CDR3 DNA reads TGTGCCAGCAGCCGTAGCGGGGGGGGGGAGACCCAGTACTTC. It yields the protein CASSRSGGGETQYF.

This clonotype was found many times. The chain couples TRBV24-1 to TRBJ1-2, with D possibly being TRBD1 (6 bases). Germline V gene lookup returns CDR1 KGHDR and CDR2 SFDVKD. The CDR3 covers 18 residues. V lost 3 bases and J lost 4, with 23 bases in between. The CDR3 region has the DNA TGTGCCACCAGTGATACGAACACCCGGACAAGGGGGATCTATGGCTACACCTTC. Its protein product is CATSDTNTRTRGIYGYTF.

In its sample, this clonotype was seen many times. The CDR3 region is CASSFLAGGQEQYF. DNA for the CDR3: TGTGCCAGCAGCTTTCTAGCGGGGGGGCAAGAGCAGTACTTC. The chain uses TRBV7-8 and TRBJ2-7, with 12 nucleotides matching TRBD2. The CDR3 has 14 residues. Germline assignment: CDR1 SGHVS and CDR2 FQNEAQ. Unmatched junction bases numbered 4, after V lost 3 bases and J lost 7 bases.

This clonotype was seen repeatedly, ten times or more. The CDR3 DNA reads TGTGCCACCAGCAGAGATGCGGGGAATTCACCCCTCCACTTT. Translation gives CATSRDAGNSPLHF. This chain joins TRBV15 and TRBJ1-6; D remains ambiguous. V was trimmed by 0 bases and J by 7 bases, leaving 7 bases between them. Germline loops: CDR1 LNHNV, CDR2 YYDKDF (reference sequence). CDR3 length: 14 residues. Full variable domain (remainder filled in from reference TRBV15 and TRBJ1-6): DAMVIQNPRYQVTQFGKPVTLSCSQTLNHNVMYWYQQKSSQAPKLLFHYYDKDFNNEADTPDNFQSRRPNTSFCFLDIRSPGLGDTAMYLCATSRDAGNSPLHFGNGTRLTVT.

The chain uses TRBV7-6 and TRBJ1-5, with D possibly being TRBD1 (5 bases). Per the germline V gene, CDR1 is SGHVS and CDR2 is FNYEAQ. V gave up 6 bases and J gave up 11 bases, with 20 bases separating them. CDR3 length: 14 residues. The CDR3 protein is CASSRRAVGETQHF. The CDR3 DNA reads TGTGCCAGCAGTCGGAGGGCGGTGGGGGAGACCCAGCATTTT.

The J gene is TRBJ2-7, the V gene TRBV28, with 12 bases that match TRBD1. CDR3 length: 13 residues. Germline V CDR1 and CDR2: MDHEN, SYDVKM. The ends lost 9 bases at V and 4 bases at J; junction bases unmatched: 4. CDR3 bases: TGTGCCAGTAGGGACAGGGGGCAATACGAGCAGTACTTC. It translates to CASRDRGQYEQYF.

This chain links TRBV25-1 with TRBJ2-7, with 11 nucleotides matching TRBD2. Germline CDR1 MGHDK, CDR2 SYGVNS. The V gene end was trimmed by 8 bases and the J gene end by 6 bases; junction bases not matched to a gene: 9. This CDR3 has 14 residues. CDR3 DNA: TGTGCCAGCTCACCGACTAGCGGGATATCCGAGCAGTACTTC. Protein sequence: CASSPTSGISEQYF.

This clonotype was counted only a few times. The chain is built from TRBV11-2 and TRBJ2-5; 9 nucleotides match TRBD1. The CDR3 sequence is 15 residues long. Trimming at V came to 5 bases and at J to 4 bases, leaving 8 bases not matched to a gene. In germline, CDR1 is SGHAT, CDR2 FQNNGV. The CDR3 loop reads CASSATTGGGETQYF. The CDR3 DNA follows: TGTGCCAGCAGCGCGACGACAGGGGGAGGAGAGACCCAGTACTTC.

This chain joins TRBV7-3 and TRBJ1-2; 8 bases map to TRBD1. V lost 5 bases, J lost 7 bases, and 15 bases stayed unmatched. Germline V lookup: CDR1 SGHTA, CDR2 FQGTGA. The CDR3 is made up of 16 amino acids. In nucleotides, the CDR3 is TGTGCCAGCAGCCCTCGGTCCCCCAGGGGGCATAGTGGCTACACCTTC. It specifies CASSPRSPRGHSGYTF.

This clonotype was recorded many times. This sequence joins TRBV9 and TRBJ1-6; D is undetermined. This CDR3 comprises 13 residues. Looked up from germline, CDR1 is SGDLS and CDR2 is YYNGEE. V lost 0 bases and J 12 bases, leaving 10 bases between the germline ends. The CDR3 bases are TGTGCCAGCAGCGTAGGTGACCGCTTACCCCTCCACTTT. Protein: CASSVGDRLPLHF.

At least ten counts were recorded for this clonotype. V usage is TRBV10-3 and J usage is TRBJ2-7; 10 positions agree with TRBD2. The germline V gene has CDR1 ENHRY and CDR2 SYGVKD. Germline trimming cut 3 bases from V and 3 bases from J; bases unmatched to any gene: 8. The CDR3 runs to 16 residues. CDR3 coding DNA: TGTGCCATCAGTGATACTAGCGGGACCAAGAACTACGAGCAGTACTTC. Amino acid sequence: CAISDTSGTKNYEQYF.

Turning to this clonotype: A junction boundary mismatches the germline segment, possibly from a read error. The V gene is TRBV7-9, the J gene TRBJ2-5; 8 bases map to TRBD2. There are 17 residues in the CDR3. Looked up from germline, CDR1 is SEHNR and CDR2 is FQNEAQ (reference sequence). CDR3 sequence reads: CASSPATSEPRQETQCF. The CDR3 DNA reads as TGTGCCAGCAGCCCGGCGACTAGCGAGCCAAGACAAGAGACCCAGTGCTTC.

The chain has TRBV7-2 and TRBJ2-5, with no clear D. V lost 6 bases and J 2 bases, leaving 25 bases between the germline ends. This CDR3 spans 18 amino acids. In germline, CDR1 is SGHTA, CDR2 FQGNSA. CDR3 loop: CASSSPKRPGQVQETQYF. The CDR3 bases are TGTGCCAGCAGTTCTCCCAAGCGTCCTGGGCAGGTACAAGAGACCCAGTACTTC.

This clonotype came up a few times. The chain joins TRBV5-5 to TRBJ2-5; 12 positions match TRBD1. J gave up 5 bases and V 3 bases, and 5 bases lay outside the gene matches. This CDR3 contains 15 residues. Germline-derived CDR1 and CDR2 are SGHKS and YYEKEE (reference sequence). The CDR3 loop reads CASSSWDRGPETQYF. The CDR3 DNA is TGTGCCAGCAGCTCTTGGGACAGGGGGCCGGAGACCCAGTACTTC.

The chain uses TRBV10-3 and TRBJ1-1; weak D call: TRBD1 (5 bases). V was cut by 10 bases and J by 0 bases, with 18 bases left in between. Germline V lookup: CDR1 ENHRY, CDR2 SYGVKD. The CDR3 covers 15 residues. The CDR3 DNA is TGTGCCAGCGGATCCTACAGGATCATGAACACTGAAGCTTTCTTT. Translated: CASGSYRIMNTEAFF.

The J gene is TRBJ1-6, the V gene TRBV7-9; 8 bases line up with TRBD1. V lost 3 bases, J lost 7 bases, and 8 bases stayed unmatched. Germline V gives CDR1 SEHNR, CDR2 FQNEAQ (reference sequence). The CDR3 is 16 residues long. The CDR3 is CASSLSGTGSNSPLHF. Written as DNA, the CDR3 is TGTGCCAGCAGCTTGTCCGGGACAGGATCAAATTCACCCCTCCACTTT.

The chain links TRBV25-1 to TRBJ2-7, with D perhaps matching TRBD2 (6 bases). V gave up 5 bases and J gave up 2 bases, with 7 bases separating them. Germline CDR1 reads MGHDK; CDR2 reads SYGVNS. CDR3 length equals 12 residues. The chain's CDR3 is CASSQRAYEQYF. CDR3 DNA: TGTGCCAGCAGTCAGCGGGCCTACGAGCAGTACTTC.